These T cell receptor beta chains were read from a single sample in a study of OX40 agonist ivuxolimab in advanced cancers. Data came from immunoSEQ multiplex PCR; TCRdb stores just in-frame clones and leaves some out. The sample holds 91,000 or so clones; 65% to 90% are singletons and the top ten take about 1.9%. Here the sequenced sample was CD4+ or CD8+ T cells sorted from blood, taken in a trial of the OX40 agonist ivuxolimab. All receptors derive from an adult with an advanced solid tumor such as melanoma, head and neck, liver or kidney cancer. The CDR3 runs from the conserved cysteine through the conserved F or W. The D gene is left open where the match is weak. Size tells how often a clone was seen (once, few, many) or the class of an expanded clone, and some rows leave it out.

j_call v_call clone_size d_call cdr3_aa cdr3_nt
TRBJ2-1 TRBV7-9 once TRBD2 CASSSRLAGSSYNEQFF TGTGCCAGCAGCTCTAGACTAGCGGGTAGCTCCTACAATGAGCAGTTCTTC
TRBJ2-2 TRBV18 - - CASSPPGNTGELFF TGTGCCAGCTCACCGCCGGGAAACACCGGGGAGCTGTTTTTT
TRBJ2-7 TRBV30 - TRBD2 CAWCSGGGAGEQYF TGTGCCTGGTGTAGCGGGGGCGGGGCGGGCGAGCAGTACTTC
TRBJ2-7 TRBV2 - TRBD2 CASKRESGSSYEQYF TGTGCCAGCAAAAGGGAGAGCGGGAGCTCCTACGAGCAGTACTTC
TRBJ2-7 TRBV5-1 - - CASTMEPSSYEQYF TGCGCCAGTACCATGGAACCGAGCTCCTACGAGCAGTACTTC
TRBJ2-4 TRBV5-6 - TRBD2 CASSLLRNLREVNIQYF TGTGCCAGCAGCTTGCTGCGGAATTTGCGGGAGGTGAACATTCAGTACTTC
TRBJ2-3 TRBV7-2 - - CASSPRGPSTDTQYF TGTGCCAGCAGCCCACGGGGCCCTAGCACAGATACGCAGTATTTT
TRBJ2-2 TRBV7-9 - - CASKGTDTGELFF TGTGCCAGCAAAGGGACGGACACCGGGGAGCTGTTTTTT
TRBJ2-7 TRBV6-6 few TRBD1 CASSYSGTGNGQYF TGTGCCAGCAGTTACTCCGGGACAGGGAATGGGCAGTACTTC
TRBJ2-5 TRBV9 - - CASQRGLQETQYF TGTGCCAGCCAGAGAGGCCTACAAGAGACCCAGTACTTC
TRBJ2-1 TRBV19 few TRBD2 CASSQLAGARNEQFF TGTGCCAGTAGCCAACTAGCGGGAGCTCGGAATGAGCAGTTCTTC
TRBJ1-6 TRBV7-9 - - CASSSLGSNSSPLHF TGTGCCAGCAGCAGCCTAGGGTCAAATTCTTCACCCCTCCACTTT
TRBJ2-7 TRBV14 once TRBD1 CASSPNRGPYEQYF TGTGCCAGCAGCCCCAACAGGGGACCGTACGAGCAGTACTTC
TRBJ1-5 TRBV19 - - CASSITGYSQPQHF TGTGCCAGTAGCATAACAGGTTATAGTCAGCCCCAGCATTTT
TRBJ2-7 TRBV2 - TRBD2 CASMLAVYEQYF TGTGCCAGCATGCTAGCGGTCTACGAGCAGTACTTC
TRBJ1-2 TRBV5-5 - TRBD1 CASSPGQMRNYGYTF TGTGCCAGCAGCCCGGGACAGATGCGTAACTATGGCTACACCTTC
TRBJ2-7 TRBV6-6 - - CASSYSGLEGYEQYF TGTGCCAGCAGTTACTCGGGGTTGGAAGGGTACGAGCAGTACTTC
TRBJ2-5 TRBV12-5 - TRBD1 CASGRTGQAETQYF TGTGCTAGTGGTCGCACTGGACAGGCCGAGACCCAGTACTTC
TRBJ1-2 TRBV2 - - CASSEGRAQGYTF TGTGCCAGCAGTGAAGGCAGGGCTCAAGGCTACACCTTC
TRBJ2-7 TRBV5-4 - TRBD1 CASSPWTGDYEQYF TGTGCCAGCAGCCCGTGGACAGGAGATTACGAGCAGTACTTC
TRBJ2-1 TRBV27 - - CASSTNADNEQFF TGTGCCAGCAGTACTAACGCGGACAATGAGCAGTTCTTC
TRBJ2-7 TRBV2 - TRBD1 CASRMGQTFYEQYF TGTGCCAGCAGGATGGGACAGACCTTCTACGAGCAGTACTTC
TRBJ1-5 TRBV19 - - CASTLNAGPNQPQHF TGTGCCAGTACTCTAAATGCGGGTCCCAATCAGCCCCAGCATTTT
TRBJ2-7 TRBV5-5 - - CASSLAASAIRDYEQYF TGTGCCAGCAGCTTGGCCGCTAGCGCAATCCGGGACTACGAGCAGTACTTC
TRBJ1-4 TRBV6-1 - - CASQGNEKLFF TGTGCCAGCCAGGGTAATGAAAAACTGTTTTTT
TRBJ1-2 TRBV11-3 many TRBD1 CASSLASGTAYGYTF TGTGCCAGCAGCTTAGCGAGCGGGACAGCCTATGGCTACACCTTC
TRBJ2-5 TRBV2 - - CASSGPGETQYF TGTGCCAGCAGTGGGCCTGGGGAGACCCAGTACTTC
TRBJ2-7 TRBV6-1 - - CASSEQSYEQYF TGTGCCAGCAGTGAACAGAGCTACGAGCAGTACTTC
TRBJ1-2 TRBV7-8 - TRBD1 CASSFGQGSLQAANYGYTF TGTGCCAGCAGCTTCGGACAGGGGAGCCTACAAGCTGCTAACTATGGCTACACCTTC
TRBJ2-7 TRBV5-1 - - CASSLRAAQGYEQYF TGCGCCAGCAGCTTGCGTGCGGCCCAAGGCTACGAGCAGTACTTC
TRBJ2-5 TRBV6-1 - - CASSHSGQETQYF TGTGCCAGCAGTCATAGCGGCCAAGAGACCCAGTACTTC
TRBJ1-2 TRBV19 - - CASSIATGTLNYGYTF TGTGCCAGTAGTATTGCTACCGGGACATTGAACTATGGCTACACCTTC
TRBJ1-5 TRBV5-4 - TRBD1 CASSFGDRDQPQHF TGTGCCAGCAGCTTCGGGGACAGGGATCAGCCCCAGCATTTT
TRBJ1-1 TRBV27 - - CASSFRDENTEAFF TGTGCCAGCAGTTTCAGGGACGAGAACACTGAAGCTTTCTTT
TRBJ2-3 TRBV6-5 - - CASSLRTAGTDTQYF TGTGCCAGCAGTCTTAGGACTGCGGGCACAGATACGCAGTATTTT
TRBJ2-7 TRBV4-1 - TRBD1 CASSQEGVRGRGKYEQYF TGCGCCAGCAGCCAAGAGGGGGTTCGAGGCAGGGGGAAATACGAGCAGTACTTC
TRBJ2-2 TRBV6-5 - - CASNSPLQGELFF TGTGCCAGCAACTCACCATTGCAGGGGGAGCTGTTTTTT
TRBJ2-3 TRBV7-9 - - CASSADWGSTDTQYF TGTGCCAGCAGCGCCGACTGGGGGAGCACAGATACGCAGTATTTT
TRBJ2-7 TRBV5-4 - TRBD2 CASSLGSGENYEQYF TGTGCCAGCAGCTTGGGTAGCGGGGAGAACTACGAGCAGTACTTC
TRBJ2-7 TRBV7-9 - - CASSLTLEQYF TGTGCCAGCAGCTTAACCCTAGAGCAGTACTTC
TRBJ2-2 TRBV29-1 - - CSVGHTNTGELFF TGCAGCGTTGGGCACACGAACACCGGGGAGCTGTTTTTT
TRBJ2-1 TRBV6-5 - - CASNSRGGNEQFF TGTGCCAGCAATTCCAGGGGGGGCAATGAGCAGTTCTTC
TRBJ2-7 TRBV11-3 - - CASSLWMSSYEQYF TGTGCCAGCAGCTTATGGATGAGCTCCTACGAGCAGTACTTC
TRBJ1-5 TRBV29-1 - - CSVGRGDSNQPQHF TGCAGCGTTGGAAGGGGGGATAGCAATCAGCCCCAGCATTTT
TRBJ1-2 TRBV19 - - CASRSTGEGPYGYTF TGTGCCAGTAGGTCGACAGGAGAGGGGCCCTATGGCTACACCTTC
TRBJ2-7 TRBV10-1 - TRBD2 CASSQGLAGDEQYF TGCGCCAGCAGTCAAGGACTAGCGGGCGACGAGCAGTACTTC
TRBJ2-3 TRBV5-6 once TRBD2 CASSFVTSLAGSTDTQYF TGTGCCAGCAGCTTCGTAACTTCACTAGCGGGCAGCACAGATACGCAGTATTTT
TRBJ2-7 TRBV5-4 few - CASSLDGSVYEQYF TGTGCCAGCAGCTTGGATGGTAGCGTATACGAGCAGTACTTC
TRBJ2-3 TRBV29-1 - TRBD2 CSVGTSGSFTDTQYF TGCAGCGTGGGGACTAGCGGGAGTTTTACAGATACGCAGTATTTT
TRBJ2-1 TRBV11-2 - - CADQGGSRNEQFF TGTGCAGATCAAGGGGGTTCGAGGAATGAGCAGTTCTTC
TRBJ2-7 TRBV7-9 - - CASSLNWDAAYEQYF TGTGCCAGCAGCTTAAATTGGGACGCCGCCTACGAGCAGTACTTC